The 22 T cell receptor beta chains presented below share a single source sample, sequenced in a study of blood T cell repertoires in COVID-19. Assay used: immunoSEQ multiplex PCR; TCRdb lists only in-frame clones, some missing. The sample lists some 330,000 clones; 80% to 90% were seen once. The sequenced sample consisted of PBMCs or T cells enriched from blood (not recorded which). The receptors were gathered from a man younger than 45 who had recovered from COVID-19.

The chain carries TRBV3-1 (or the pseudogene TRBV3-2) and TRBJ1-2; TRBD1 matches at 9 bases. There are 15 residues in the CDR3. The trim removed 7 bases at V and 4 bases at J, leaving 10 bases unmatched. Germline V CDR1 and CDR2: LGHDT, YNNKEL (reference sequence). CDR3 amino acids: CASNETGQGTYGYTF. Written as DNA, the CDR3 is TGTGCCAGCAACGAAACCGGACAGGGGACCTATGGCTACACCTTC.

The CDR3 spells CSVPVAGYAGGAQETQYF. Written as DNA, the CDR3 is TGCAGCGTTCCAGTAGCGGGATACGCGGGAGGGGCTCAAGAGACCCAGTACTTC. This rearrangement joins TRBV29-1 to TRBJ2-5, with TRBD2 identical over 9 bases. V gave up 5 bases and J gave up 2 bases; unmatched junction bases: 18. This CDR3 has 18 amino acids. Germline V lookup: CDR1 SQVTM, CDR2 ANQGSEA.

V usage is TRBV5-1 and J usage is TRBJ1-2; 7 positions agree with TRBD1. Germline loops: CDR1 SGHRS, CDR2 YFSETQ. There are 16 residues in the CDR3. Trimming took 1 base from V and 8 from J; bases not matched to a gene: 14. The CDR3 sequence: CASSLRSVGDSWGYTF. As DNA, the CDR3 is TGCGCCAGCAGCTTGAGGTCCGTTGGGGACAGTTGGGGCTACACCTTC.

The chain couples TRBV6-2 or TRBV6-3 to TRBJ2-2; D gene uncertain. V was cut by 0 bases and J by 2 bases, with 10 bases left in between. Per the germline V gene, CDR1 is MNHEY and CDR2 is SVGEGT. The CDR3 covers 16 residues. CDR3 sequence (DNA): TGTGCCAGCAGTTACTCGCCGCCTAGAAACACCGGGGAGCTGTTTTTT. It encodes CASSYSPPRNTGELFF.

This chain connects TRBV19 to TRBJ1-2; 8 nucleotides line up with TRBD1. CDR1 and CDR2 (germline): LNHDA, SQIVND (reference sequence). After removal of 8 bases from V and 1 base from J, the junction contained 6 bases not matched to a gene. This CDR3 contains 14 residues. The CDR3 DNA reads TGTGCCAGTGGATGGGGACAGGTTAACTATGGCTACACCTTC. Translating gives CASGWGQVNYGYTF.

The chain couples TRBV29-1 to TRBJ1-1; 11 bases map to TRBD1. After removal of 2 bases from V and 10 bases from J, the junction contained 6 bases not matched to a gene. Germline loops: CDR1 SQVTM, CDR2 ANQGSEA. The CDR3 extends over 13 amino acids. The CDR3 region has the DNA TGCAGCGTTGAACCGGGACAGGGGGACCGAGCTTTCTTT. This codes for CSVEPGQGDRAFF.

The V and J genes are TRBV4-2 and TRBJ1-3, with D possibly matching TRBD1 (5 bases). CDR1 and CDR2 from the germline V gene are LGHNA and YNFKEQ. Trimming took off 3 bases at V and 0 bases at J, with 21 bases between the two ends. CDR3 length equals 19 residues. Here the CDR3 reads CASSQLRQDSANSGNTIYF. The DNA of the CDR3 is TGTGCCAGCAGCCAGCTAAGGCAAGACAGTGCTAACTCTGGAAACACCATATATTTT.

The genes are TRBV5-5 and TRBJ2-5, with TRBD2 identical over 9 bases. Germline V gives CDR1 SGHKS, CDR2 YYEKEE (reference sequence). V shed 3 bases, J shed 1 base, and the junction held 7 bases outside the gene matches. The CDR3 sequence is 16 residues long. CDR3 amino acids: CASSSRLADLQETQYF. As DNA, the CDR3 is TGTGCCAGCAGCTCGAGACTAGCGGACCTCCAAGAGACCCAGTACTTC.

The V call is TRBV25-1, the J call TRBJ1-4, with TRBD1 matching 7 bases. The CDR3 sequence is 15 residues long. CDR1 and CDR2 from the germline V gene are MGHDK and SYGVNS. V lost 0 bases, J lost 8 bases, and 6 bases stayed unmatched. The CDR3 protein is CASSEYYRGGEKLFF. The CDR3 DNA follows: TGTGCCAGCAGTGAATATTACAGGGGCGGCGAAAAACTGTTTTTT.

The chain links TRBV6-6 to TRBJ1-6; 11 nucleotides line up with TRBD1. V lost 5 bases to trimming and J lost 8 bases; unmatched junction nucleotides: 14. CDR3 length: 18 amino acids. Germline V CDR1 and CDR2: MNHNY, SVGAGI (reference sequence). CDR3 protein: CASSRRDRGAAEDSPLHF. DNA for the CDR3: TGTGCCAGCAGTCGCCGGGACAGGGGGGCCGCGGAAGATTCACCCCTCCACTTT.

This clone is a singleton in its sample. The chain recombines TRBV5-1 with TRBJ1-2; no clear D gene. CDR3 length: 15 residues. The germline CDR1 and CDR2 sequences are SGHRS and YFSETQ. V lost 4 bases and J lost 6, with 19 bases in between. The CDR3 here is CASSRTATGKDGYTF. For the CDR3, the DNA is TGCGCCAGCAGCCGAACGGCTACGGGGAAGGATGGCTACACCTTC.

The J gene is TRBJ2-2, the V gene TRBV3-1 (or the pseudogene TRBV3-2), with D perhaps matching TRBD2 (5 bases). From germline, CDR1 is LGHDT and CDR2 YNNKEL (reference sequence). The CDR3 covers 13 residues. Trimming shortened V by 4 bases and J by 7 bases, and 10 bases separated the two germline ends. In nucleotides, the CDR3 is TGTGCCAGCAGCCTAGAGGGCATCGGGGAGCTGTTTTTT. This sequence encodes CASSLEGIGELFF.

V gene TRBV2 combines with J gene TRBJ2-7, with D perhaps TRBD2 (7 bases). V shed 4 bases and J shed 2 bases, with 15 bases lying between them. The germline V gene encodes CDR1 SNHLY and CDR2 FYNNEI. The CDR3 totals 15 residues. The CDR3 DNA reads as TGTGCCAGCAGTGTGGGGGGGCAGGGAACCTACGAGCAGTACTTC. Translation gives CASSVGGQGTYEQYF.

The chain couples TRBV21-1 to TRBJ2-2; the D call of TRBD2 is as the table states it, not checked on the DNA. TRBV21-1 is termed a pseudogene. There are 17 residues in the CDR3. CDR3 protein: CASSPGRTPTGTGELFF. In nucleotides, the CDR3 is TGTGCCAGCAGCCCCGGTAGGACCCCGACGGGGACCGGGGAGCTGTTTTTT.

This chain connects TRBV4-1 to TRBJ2-3, with 7 bases matching TRBD2. The ends lost 2 bases at V and 12 bases at J; junction bases unmatched: 11. CDR3 length equals 14 residues. Per the germline V gene, CDR1 is MGHRA and CDR2 is YSYEKL. Here the CDR3 DNA reads TGCGCCAGCAGCCAACCGACCACTAGCGCCCAACAGTATTTT. Translated: CASSQPTTSAQQYF.

V and J are TRBV12-5 and TRBJ2-3; 7 bases line up with TRBD1. CDR1 LGHNT and CDR2 FRNRAP come from the germline V gene. The V segment lost 1 base and the J segment 1 base; nucleotides outside the gene matches: 5. This CDR3 is 16 amino acids long. The CDR3 loop is CASGLGQGWGTDTQYF. In DNA form, the CDR3 reads TGTGCTAGTGGTTTGGGACAGGGTTGGGGCACAGATACGCAGTATTTT. Full variable domain (remainder filled in from reference TRBV12-5 and TRBJ2-3): DARVTQTPRHKVTEMGQEVTMRCQPILGHNTVFWYRQTMMQGLELLAYFRNRAPLDDSGMPKDRFSAEMPDATLATLKIQPSEPRDSAVYFCASGLGQGWGTDTQYFGPGTRLTVL.

The V and J genes are TRBV5-5 and TRBJ2-7; D may be TRBD2 (6 bases). CDR1 is SGHKS, CDR2 YYEKEE, per germline (reference sequence). This CDR3 has 15 residues. The ends were cut back, 3 bases at V and 4 bases at J, with 17 bases in the middle. The CDR3 protein is CASSSGVTNWYEQYF. Written as DNA, the CDR3 is TGTGCCAGCAGCTCGGGGGTCACGAACTGGTACGAGCAGTACTTC.

This sequence joins TRBV5-1 and TRBJ2-2; D not certain. The CDR3 totals 15 residues. Between the trimmed V and J ends, which lost 4 bases and 7 bases, there was a span of 17 bases. From germline, CDR1 is SGHRS and CDR2 YFSETQ. Here the CDR3 reads CASSPSSGYGGELFF. The CDR3 region has the DNA TGCGCCAGCAGCCCCAGCTCCGGGTATGGCGGGGAGCTGTTTTTT.

The rearrangement uses TRBV3-1 (or the pseudogene TRBV3-2) and TRBJ1-5, with 8 bases aligning to TRBD1. CDR1 and CDR2 from the germline V gene are LGHDT and YNNKEL (reference sequence). This CDR3 spans 17 amino acids. V dropped 2 bases and J dropped 4; count of bases not matched to a gene: 10. The CDR3 coding sequence is TGTGCCAGCAGCCAAACAAGGACAGGGCTCGGTAATCAGCCCCAGCATTTT. Amino acid sequence: CASSQTRTGLGNQPQHF.

The chain uses TRBV5-1 and TRBJ1-2; 8 bases line up with TRBD1. The CDR3 consists of 16 residues. Trimming cost V 1 base and J 3 bases; bases outside gene matches: 8. Germline values: CDR1 SGHRS, CDR2 YFSETQ. The CDR3 here is CASSLIAGTGDYGYTF. CDR3 nucleotides: TGCGCCAGCAGCTTGATCGCTGGGACAGGAGACTATGGCTACACCTTC.

The chain is built from TRBV5-4 and TRBJ2-7; 11 bases map to TRBD2. V shed 4 bases and J 2 bases; nucleotides not matched to a gene: 5. The CDR3 loop spans 15 amino acids. Germline V gene lookup returns CDR1 SGHNT and CDR2 YYREEE (reference sequence). CDR3 bases: TGTGCCAGCAGCGTACCTAGCGGGAGGACCTACGAGCAGTACTTC. This gives the protein CASSVPSGRTYEQYF. Full variable domain (outside the CDR3, taken from reference TRBV5-4 and TRBJ2-7): ETGVTQSPTHLIKTRGQQVTLRCSSQSGHNTVSWYQQALGQGPQFIFQYYREEENGRGNFPPRFSGLQFPNYSSELNVNALELDDSALYLCASSVPSGRTYEQYFGPGTRLTVT.

In this sample, this clone turned up once. The chain has TRBV7-2 and TRBJ1-2; possibly TRBD1 for D (6 bases). CDR1 and CDR2 (germline): SGHTA, FQGNSA. The CDR3 length is 16 residues. Trimming took 1 base from V and 4 from J, leaving 16 bases between them. The CDR3 DNA reads as TGTGCCAGCAGCTTAGGGGGACAAAACCCCGTCTATGGCTACACCTTC. This encodes CASSLGGQNPVYGYTF.